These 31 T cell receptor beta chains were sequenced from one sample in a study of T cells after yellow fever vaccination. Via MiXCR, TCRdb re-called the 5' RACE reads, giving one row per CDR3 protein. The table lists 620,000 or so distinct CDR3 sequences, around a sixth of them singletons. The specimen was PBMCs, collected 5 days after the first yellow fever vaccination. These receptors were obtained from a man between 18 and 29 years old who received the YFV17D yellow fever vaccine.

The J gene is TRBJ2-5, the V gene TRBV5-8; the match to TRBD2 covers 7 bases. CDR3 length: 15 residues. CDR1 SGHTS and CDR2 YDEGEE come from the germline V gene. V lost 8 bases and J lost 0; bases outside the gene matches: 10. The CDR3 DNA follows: TGTGCCAGGAGCCCTGGGGGGGGAAACCAAGAGACCCAGTACTTC. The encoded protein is CARSPGGGNQETQYF.

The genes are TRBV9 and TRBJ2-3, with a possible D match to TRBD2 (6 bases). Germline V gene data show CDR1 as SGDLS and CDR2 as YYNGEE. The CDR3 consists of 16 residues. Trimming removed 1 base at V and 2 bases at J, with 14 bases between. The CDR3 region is CASSVRGSGPTDTQYF. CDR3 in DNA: TGTGCCAGCAGCGTACGAGGTAGCGGCCCCACAGATACGCAGTATTTT.

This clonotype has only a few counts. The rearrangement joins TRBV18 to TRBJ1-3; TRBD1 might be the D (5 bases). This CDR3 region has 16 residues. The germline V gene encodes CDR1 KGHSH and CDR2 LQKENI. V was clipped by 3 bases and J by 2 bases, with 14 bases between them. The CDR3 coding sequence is TGTGCCAGCTCACCTTACCCGGGACGGACTGGAAACACCATATATTTT. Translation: CASSPYPGRTGNTIYF.

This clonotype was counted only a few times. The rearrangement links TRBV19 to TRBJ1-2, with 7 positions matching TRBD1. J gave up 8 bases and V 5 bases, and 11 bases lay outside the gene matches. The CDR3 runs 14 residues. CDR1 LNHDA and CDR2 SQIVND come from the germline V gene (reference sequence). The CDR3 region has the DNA TGTGCCAGTAGTCCAGACAGGGAGGTAAAAGGCTACACCTTC. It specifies CASSPDREVKGYTF.

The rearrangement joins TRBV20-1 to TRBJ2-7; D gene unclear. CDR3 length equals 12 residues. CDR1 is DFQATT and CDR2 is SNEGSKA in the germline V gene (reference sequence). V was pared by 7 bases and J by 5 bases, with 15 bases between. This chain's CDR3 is CSVRQLSHEQYF. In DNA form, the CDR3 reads TGCAGTGTTCGCCAGTTATCCCACGAGCAGTACTTC.

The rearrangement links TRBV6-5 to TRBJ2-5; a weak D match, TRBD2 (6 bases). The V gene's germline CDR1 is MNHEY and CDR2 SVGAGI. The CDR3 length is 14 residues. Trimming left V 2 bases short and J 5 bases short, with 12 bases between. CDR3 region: CASSYAGTPETQYF. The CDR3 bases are TGTGCCAGCAGTTACGCGGGGACCCCCGAGACCCAGTACTTC.

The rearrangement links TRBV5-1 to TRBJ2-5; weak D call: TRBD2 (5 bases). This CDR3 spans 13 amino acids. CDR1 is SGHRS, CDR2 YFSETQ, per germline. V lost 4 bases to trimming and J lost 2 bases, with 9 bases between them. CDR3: CASSGGHQETQYF. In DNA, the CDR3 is TGCGCCAGCAGCGGAGGCCATCAAGAGACCCAGTACTTC.

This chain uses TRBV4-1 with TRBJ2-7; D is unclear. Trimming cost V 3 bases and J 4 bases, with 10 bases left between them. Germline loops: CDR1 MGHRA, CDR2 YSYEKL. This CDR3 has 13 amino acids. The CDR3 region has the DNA TGCGCCAGCAGCCAGGCGGTTAGGTACGAGCAGTACTTC. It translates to CASSQAVRYEQYF.

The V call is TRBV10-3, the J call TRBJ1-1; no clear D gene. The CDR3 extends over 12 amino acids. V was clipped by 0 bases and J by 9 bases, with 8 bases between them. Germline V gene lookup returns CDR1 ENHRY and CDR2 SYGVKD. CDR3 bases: TGTGCCATCAGTGAGTCGGTGACCAAAGCTTTCTTT. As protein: CAISESVTKAFF.

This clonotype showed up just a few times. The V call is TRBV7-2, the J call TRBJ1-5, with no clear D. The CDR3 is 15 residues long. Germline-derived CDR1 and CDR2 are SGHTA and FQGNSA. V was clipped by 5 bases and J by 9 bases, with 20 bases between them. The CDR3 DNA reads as TGTGCCAGCAGCGCCACCGGGTCCCTCCCGTGGCCCCAGCATTTT. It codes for CASSATGSLPWPQHF.

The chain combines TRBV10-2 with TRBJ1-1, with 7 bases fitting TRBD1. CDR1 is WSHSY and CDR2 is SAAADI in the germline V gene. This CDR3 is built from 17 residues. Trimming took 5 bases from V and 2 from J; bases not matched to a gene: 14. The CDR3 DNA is TGCGCCAGCAGTTGGGACCGGGACAGAACCTTTAACACTGAAGCTTTCTTT. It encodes CASSWDRDRTFNTEAFF.

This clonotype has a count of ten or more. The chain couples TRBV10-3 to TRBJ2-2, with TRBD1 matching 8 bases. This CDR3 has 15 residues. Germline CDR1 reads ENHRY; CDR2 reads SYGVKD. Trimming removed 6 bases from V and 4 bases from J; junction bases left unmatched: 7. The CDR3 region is CAISEWTGITGELFF. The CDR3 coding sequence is TGTGCCATCAGCGAATGGACAGGGATCACCGGGGAGCTGTTTTTT.

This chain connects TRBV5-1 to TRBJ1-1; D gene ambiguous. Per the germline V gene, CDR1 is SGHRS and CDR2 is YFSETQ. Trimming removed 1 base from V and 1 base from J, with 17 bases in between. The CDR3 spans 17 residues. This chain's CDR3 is CASSLNVPARSNTEAFF. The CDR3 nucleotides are TGCGCCAGCAGCTTGAATGTGCCGGCACGATCGAACACTGAAGCTTTCTTT.

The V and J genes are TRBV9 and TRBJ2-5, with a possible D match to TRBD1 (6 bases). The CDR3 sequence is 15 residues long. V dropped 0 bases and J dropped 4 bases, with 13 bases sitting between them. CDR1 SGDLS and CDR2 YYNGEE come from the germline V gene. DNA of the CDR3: TGTGCCAGCAGCGTAGCGGCAGGGGTGCGAGAGACCCAGTACTTC. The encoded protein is CASSVAAGVRETQYF.

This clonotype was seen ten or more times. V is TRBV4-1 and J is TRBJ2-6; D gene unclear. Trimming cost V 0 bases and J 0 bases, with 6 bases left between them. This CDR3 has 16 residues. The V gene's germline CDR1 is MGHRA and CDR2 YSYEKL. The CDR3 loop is CASSQDTYSGANVLTF. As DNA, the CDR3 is TGCGCCAGCAGCCAAGATACCTACTCTGGGGCCAACGTCCTGACTTTC.

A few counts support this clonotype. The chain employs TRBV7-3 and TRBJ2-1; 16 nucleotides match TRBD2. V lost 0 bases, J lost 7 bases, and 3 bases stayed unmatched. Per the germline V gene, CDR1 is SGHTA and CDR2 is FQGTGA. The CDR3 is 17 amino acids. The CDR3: CASSLTGTSGGGNEQFF. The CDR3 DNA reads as TGTGCCAGCAGCTTAACCGGGACTAGCGGGGGGGGGAATGAGCAGTTCTTC.

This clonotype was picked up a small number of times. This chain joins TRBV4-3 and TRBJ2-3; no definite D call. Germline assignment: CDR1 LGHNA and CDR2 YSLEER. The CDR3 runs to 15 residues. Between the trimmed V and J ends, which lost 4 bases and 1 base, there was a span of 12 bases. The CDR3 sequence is CASSRLNLGTDTQYF. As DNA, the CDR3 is TGCGCCAGCAGCCGCTTAAACCTAGGCACAGATACGCAGTATTTT.

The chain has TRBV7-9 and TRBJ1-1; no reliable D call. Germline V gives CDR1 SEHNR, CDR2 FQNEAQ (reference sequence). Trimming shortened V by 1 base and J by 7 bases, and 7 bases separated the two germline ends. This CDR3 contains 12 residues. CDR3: CASSLGRDEAFF. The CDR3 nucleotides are TGTGCCAGCAGCTTAGGACGGGATGAAGCTTTCTTT.

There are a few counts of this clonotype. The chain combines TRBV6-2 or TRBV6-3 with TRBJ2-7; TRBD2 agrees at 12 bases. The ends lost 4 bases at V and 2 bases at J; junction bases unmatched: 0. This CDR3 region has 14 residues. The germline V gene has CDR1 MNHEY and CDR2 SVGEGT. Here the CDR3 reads CASSWTSGAYEQYF. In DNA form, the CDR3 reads TGTGCCAGCAGTTGGACTAGCGGGGCCTACGAGCAGTACTTC.

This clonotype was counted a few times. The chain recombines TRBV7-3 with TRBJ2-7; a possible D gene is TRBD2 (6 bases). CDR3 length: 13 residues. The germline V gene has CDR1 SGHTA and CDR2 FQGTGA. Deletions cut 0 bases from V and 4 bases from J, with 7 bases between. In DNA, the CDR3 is TGTGCCAGCAGCTTAACGGAGGGTTACGAGCAGTACGTC. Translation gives CASSLTEGYEQYV.

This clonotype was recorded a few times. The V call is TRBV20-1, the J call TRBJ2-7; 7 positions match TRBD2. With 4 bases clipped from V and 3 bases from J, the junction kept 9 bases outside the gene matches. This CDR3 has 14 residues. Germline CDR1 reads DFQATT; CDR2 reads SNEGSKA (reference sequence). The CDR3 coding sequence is TGCAGTGCTAAAGACAGCGGGAAAGTCTACGAGCAGTACTTC. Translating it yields CSAKDSGKVYEQYF.

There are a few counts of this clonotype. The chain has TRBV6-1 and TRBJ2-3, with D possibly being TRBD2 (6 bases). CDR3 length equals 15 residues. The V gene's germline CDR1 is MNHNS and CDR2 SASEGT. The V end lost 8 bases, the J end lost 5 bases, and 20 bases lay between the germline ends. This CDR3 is CASGGPPDAEDTQYF. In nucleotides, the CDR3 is TGTGCCAGCGGAGGGCCCCCCGACGCAGAAGATACGCAGTATTTT.

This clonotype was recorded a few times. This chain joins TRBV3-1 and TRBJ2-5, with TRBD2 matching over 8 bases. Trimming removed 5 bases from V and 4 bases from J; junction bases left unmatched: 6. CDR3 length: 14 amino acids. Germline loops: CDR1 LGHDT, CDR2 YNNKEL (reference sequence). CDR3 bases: TGTGCCAGCAGCGTTGGACTAGCTCCAGAGACCCAGTACTTC. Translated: CASSVGLAPETQYF.

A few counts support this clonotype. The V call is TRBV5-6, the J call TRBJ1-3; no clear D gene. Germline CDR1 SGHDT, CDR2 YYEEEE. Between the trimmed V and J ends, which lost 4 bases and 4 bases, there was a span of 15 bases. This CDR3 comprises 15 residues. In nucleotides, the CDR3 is TGTGCCAGCAGCCCCCCTGGGCAGGCCGGAAACACCATATATTTT. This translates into CASSPPGQAGNTIYF.

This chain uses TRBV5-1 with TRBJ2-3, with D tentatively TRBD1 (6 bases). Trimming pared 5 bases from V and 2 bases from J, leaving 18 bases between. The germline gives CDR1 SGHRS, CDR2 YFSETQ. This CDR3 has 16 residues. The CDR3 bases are TGCGCCAGCAGTCCTCAGGGGCCCACTTTCACAGATACGCAGTATTTT. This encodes CASSPQGPTFTDTQYF.

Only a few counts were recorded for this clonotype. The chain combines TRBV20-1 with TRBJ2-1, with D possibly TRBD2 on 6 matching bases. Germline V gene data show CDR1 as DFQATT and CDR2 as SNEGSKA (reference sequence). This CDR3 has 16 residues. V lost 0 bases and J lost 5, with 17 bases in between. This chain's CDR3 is CSARDPTRRGNNEQFF. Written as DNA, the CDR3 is TGCAGTGCTAGAGATCCCACTCGGCGGGGAAACAATGAGCAGTTCTTC.

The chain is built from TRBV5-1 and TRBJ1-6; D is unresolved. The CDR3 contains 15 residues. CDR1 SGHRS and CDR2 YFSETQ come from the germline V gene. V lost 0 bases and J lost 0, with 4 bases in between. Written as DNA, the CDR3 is TGCGCCAGCAGCTTGGCCGACTCCTATAATTCACCCCTCCACTTT. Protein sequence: CASSLADSYNSPLHF. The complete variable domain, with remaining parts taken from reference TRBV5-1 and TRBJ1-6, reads KAGVTQTPRYLIKTRGQQVTLSCSPISGHRSVSWYQQTPGQGLQFLFEYFSETQRNKGNFPGRFSGRQFSNSRSEMNVSTLELGDSALYLCASSLADSYNSPLHFGNGTRLTVT.

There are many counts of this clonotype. The CDR3 reads CATSRDRRQEETQYF. The CDR3 DNA follows: TGTGCCACCAGCAGAGATCGGCGGCAAGAAGAGACCCAGTACTTC. V is TRBV15 and J is TRBJ2-5; D remains unclear. V was trimmed by 0 bases and J by 3 bases, leaving 11 bases between them. Germline CDR1 LNHNV, CDR2 YYDKDF (reference sequence). The CDR3 is made up of 15 amino acids.

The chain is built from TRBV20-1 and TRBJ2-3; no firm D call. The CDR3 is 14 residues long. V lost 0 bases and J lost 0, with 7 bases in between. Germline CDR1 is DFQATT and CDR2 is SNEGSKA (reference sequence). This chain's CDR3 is CSAREAVSTDTQYF. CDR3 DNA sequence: TGCAGTGCTAGAGAAGCCGTTAGCACAGATACGCAGTATTTT.

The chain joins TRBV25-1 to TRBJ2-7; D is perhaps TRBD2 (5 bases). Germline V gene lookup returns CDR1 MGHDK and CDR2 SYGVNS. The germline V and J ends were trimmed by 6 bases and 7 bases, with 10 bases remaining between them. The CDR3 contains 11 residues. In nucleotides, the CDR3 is TGTGCCAGCAGCCGAAGGAGGGAGCAGTACTTC. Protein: CASSRRREQYF.

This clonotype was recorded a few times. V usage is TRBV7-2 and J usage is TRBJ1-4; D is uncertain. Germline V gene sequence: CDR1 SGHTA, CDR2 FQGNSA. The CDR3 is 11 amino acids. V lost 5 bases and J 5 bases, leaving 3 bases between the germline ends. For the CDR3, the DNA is TGTGCCAGCAGCGCGAATGAAAAACTGTTTTTT. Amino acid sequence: CASSANEKLFF.